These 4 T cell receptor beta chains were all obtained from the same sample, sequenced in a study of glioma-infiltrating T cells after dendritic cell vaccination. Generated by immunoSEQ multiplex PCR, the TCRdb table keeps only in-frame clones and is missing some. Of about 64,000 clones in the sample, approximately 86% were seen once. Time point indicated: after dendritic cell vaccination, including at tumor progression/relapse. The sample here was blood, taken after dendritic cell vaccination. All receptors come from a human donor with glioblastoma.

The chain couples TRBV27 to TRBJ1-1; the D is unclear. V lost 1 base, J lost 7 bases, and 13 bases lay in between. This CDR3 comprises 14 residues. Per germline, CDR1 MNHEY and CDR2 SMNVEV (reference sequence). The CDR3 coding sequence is TGTGCCAGCAGTTTATTCGGGGATTTTGGTGAAGCTTTCTTT. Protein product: CASSLFGDFGEAFF.

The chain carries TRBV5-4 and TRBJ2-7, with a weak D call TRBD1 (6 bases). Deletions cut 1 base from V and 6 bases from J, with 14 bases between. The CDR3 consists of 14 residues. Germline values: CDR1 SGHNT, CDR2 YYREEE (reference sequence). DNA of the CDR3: TGTGCCAGCAGCTTGAGCCAGGGGTTGGGCGAGCAGTACTTC. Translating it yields CASSLSQGLGEQYF.

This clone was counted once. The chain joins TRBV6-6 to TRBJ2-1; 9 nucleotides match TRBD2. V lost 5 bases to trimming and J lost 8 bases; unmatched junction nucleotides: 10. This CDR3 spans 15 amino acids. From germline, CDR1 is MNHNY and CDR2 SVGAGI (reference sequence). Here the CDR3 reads CASSPLAGSWDEQFF. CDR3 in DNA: TGTGCCAGCAGTCCCCTAGCGGGAAGTTGGGATGAGCAGTTCTTC.

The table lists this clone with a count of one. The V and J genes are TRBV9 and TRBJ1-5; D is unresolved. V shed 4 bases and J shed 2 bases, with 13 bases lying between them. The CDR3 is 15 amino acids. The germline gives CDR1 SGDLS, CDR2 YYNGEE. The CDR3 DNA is TGTGCCAGCAGCCCATCCGGTCATGGCAATCAGCCCCAGCATTTT. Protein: CASSPSGHGNQPQHF.